This T cell receptor (beta chain) emerged from a study of beta chain features in type 1 diabetes. Study-level background: Patients did not differ from healthy donors in age, gender or cell yield. General observations from the study: Whether TCRB rearrangement is influenced by HLA type was left unresolved in this analysis.

Sequenced material consisted of expressed TCRB transcripts (all of the isolated RNA was reverse transcribed). Method: immunoSEQ multiplex PCR; TCRdb's copy keeps in-frame clones and lacks some. The sample includes about 360,000 clones, about 12% seen only once; the top ten take 0.017%. This clone was recorded a few times. The antigen is unknown. J gave up 6 bases and V 5 bases, and 11 bases lay outside the gene matches. The CDR3 covers 15 residues. The V gene's germline CDR1 is KGHSH and CDR2 LQKENI. This TCR came from a man between 18 and 29 years old in good health. Specimen: naive CD4+ T cells from blood. The chain has TRBV18 and TRBJ2-7, with 9 bases lining up with TRBD1. The CDR3 loop is CASSAGLGQGGEQYF. The CDR3 coding sequence is TGTGCCAGCTCAGCAGGGCTGGGACAGGGAGGCGAGCAGTACTTC.